This is a list of T cell receptor beta chains from one sample in a study of identical twins. TCRdb re-called the 5' RACE reads with MiXCR, one entry per CDR3 protein. The data hold over 550,000 distinct CDR3 sequences, with roughly 6.6% observed a single time. These data were likewise used in another study, on yellow fever vaccine responses in identical twins.

Source material: PBMCs. These receptors were taken from a woman between 18 and 29 years old in good health. The CDR3 runs from the conserved cysteine through the conserved F or W. D genes are given only for firm matches. Size tells how often a clone was seen (once, few, many) or the class of an expanded clone, and some rows leave it out.

TRBV10-3	few	.	TRBJ2-3	CAILTGLTDSDTQYF	TGTGCCATCCTTACAGGCCTTACCGATTCAGATACGCAGTATTTT
TRBV20-1	.	.	TRBJ2-1	CSAKGGKSSYNEQFF	TGCAGTGCCAAGGGGGGGAAGAGCTCCTACAATGAGCAGTTCTTC
TRBV19	few	.	TRBJ2-2	CASSIPSGVSTGELFF	TGTGCCAGTAGTATCCCTTCCGGGGTTAGCACCGGGGAGCTGTTTTTT
TRBV20-1	few	.	TRBJ1-2	CSARDQGKIANYGYTF	TGCAGTGCTAGAGATCAAGGCAAAATAGCTAACTATGGCTACACCTTC
TRBV12-3/TRBV12-4	many	.	TRBJ1-5	CASSYSDSNQPQHF	TGTGCCAGCAGCTACTCAGATAGCAATCAGCCCCAGCATTTT
TRBV5-1	many	.	TRBJ2-2	CASSLVSGNTGELFF	TGTGCCAGCAGCCTAGTATCCGGGAACACCGGGGAGCTGTTTTTT
TRBV10-2	many	.	TRBJ2-2	CASSVGVGTGELFF	TGCGCCAGCAGTGTTGGTGTAGGCACCGGGGAGCTGTTTTTT
TRBV20-1	many	.	TRBJ2-1	CSARGLASYNEQFF	TGCAGTGCTAGAGGGCTAGCGAGCTACAATGAGCAGTTCTTC
TRBV28	many	.	TRBJ1-6	CASSFRTSGSPLHF	TGTGCCAGCAGTTTTAGGACGAGTGGTTCACCCCTCCACTTT
TRBV5-1	.	.	TRBJ2-6	CASSKAGANVLTF	TGCGCCAGCAGCAAAGCTGGGGCCAACGTCCTGACTTTC
TRBV7-9	.	.	TRBJ2-5	CASSILETQYF	TGTGCCAGCAGCATACTCGAGACCCAGTACTTC
TRBV9	few	TRBD1	TRBJ1-1	CASSVFGTANTEAFF	TGTGCCAGCAGCGTATTTGGGACAGCAAACACTGAAGCTTTCTTT
TRBV6-1	.	.	TRBJ2-2	CATRENTGELFF	TGTGCCACCCGGGAGAACACCGGGGAGCTGTTTTTT
TRBV7-7	few	.	TRBJ2-5	CASSSQDPSRRGTQYF	TGTGCCAGCAGCTCGCAAGATCCGTCCCGGAGGGGGACCCAGTACTTC
TRBV14	.	.	TRBJ2-1	CASSPFLRGGYNEQFF	TGTGCCAGCAGCCCTTTCCTACGAGGGGGTTACAATGAGCAGTTCTTC
TRBV4-2	few	TRBD1	TRBJ2-7	CASSQRNTGTGAAEQYF	TGTGCCAGCAGCCAACGGAATACCGGGACAGGGGCCGCCGAGCAGTACTTC
TRBV6-1	.	.	TRBJ2-7	CASSEFVGFAGYEQYF	TGTGCCAGCAGTGAGTTCGTGGGCTTCGCTGGGTACGAGCAGTACTTC
TRBV5-1	few	.	TRBJ2-7	CASSLGQSTSEQYF	TGCGCCAGCAGCTTGGGTCAGAGTACCTCCGAGCAGTACTTC
TRBV19	.	.	TRBJ2-1	CASREGEFSYNEQFF	TGTGCCAGTAGAGAGGGGGAATTTTCTTACAATGAGCAGTTCTTC
TRBV29-1	many	.	TRBJ2-3	CSVEDAGFGTDTQYF	TGCAGCGTTGAAGATGCGGGGTTCGGCACAGATACGCAGTATTTT
TRBV27	.	TRBD1	TRBJ2-7	CASSSAGTGGDEQYF	TGTGCCAGCAGTTCCGCCGGGACAGGGGGAGACGAGCAGTACTTC
TRBV27	few	.	TRBJ2-6	CASRFSGANVLTF	TGTGCCAGCAGGTTCTCTGGGGCCAACGTCCTGACTTTC
TRBV29-1	.	.	TRBJ2-3	CSVDGKVRSTDTQYF	TGCAGCGTTGATGGAAAGGTGAGGAGCACAGATACGCAGTATTTT
TRBV12-3/TRBV12-4	.	.	TRBJ2-1	CAGSSPRDGHNEQFF	TGTGCCGGCAGTTCGCCCCGGGACGGCCACAATGAGCAGTTCTTC
TRBV7-8	many	.	TRBJ2-3	CASSPNTDTQYF	TGTGCCAGCAGCCCCAACACAGATACGCAGTATTTT
TRBV12-3/TRBV12-4	many	.	TRBJ2-7	CASSFTRSYEQYF	TGTGCCAGCAGTTTTACCAGATCCTACGAGCAGTACTTC
TRBV4-1	many	TRBD2	TRBJ2-3	CASSRQGLAGELVQYF	TGCGCCAGCAGCCGCCAGGGACTAGCGGGGGAACTTGTGCAGTATTTT
TRBV7-9	.	.	TRBJ1-4	CASSLDSSNEKLFF	TGTGCCAGCAGCTTAGACAGCTCTAATGAAAAACTGTTTTTT
TRBV4-2	few	.	TRBJ2-5	CASSHPLPAETQYF	TGTGCCAGCAGCCACCCTCTTCCGGCGGAGACCCAGTACTTC
TRBV7-6	many	TRBD1	TRBJ2-1	CASSLVSGTGWNEQFF	TGTGCCAGCAGCTTAGTATCCGGGACAGGATGGAATGAGCAGTTCTTC
TRBV20-1	.	TRBD1	TRBJ2-7	CSARGGQGADEQYF	TGCAGTGCTAGAGGGGGACAGGGGGCTGACGAGCAGTACTTC
TRBV7-3	.	.	TRBJ2-3	CASSSALGYSTDTQYF	TGTGCCAGCAGCTCAGCCTTAGGGTATAGCACAGATACGCAGTATTTT
TRBV27	many	.	TRBJ2-1	CASSRVINEQFF	TGTGCCAGCAGTCGGGTTATCAATGAGCAGTTCTTC
TRBV10-3	.	.	TRBJ2-7	CAIRNTPGEQYF	TGTGCCATCAGGAACACCCCGGGGGAGCAGTACTTC
TRBV20-1	few	TRBD2	TRBJ2-1	CSARRAGEYNEQFF	TGCAGTGCTAGACGCGCGGGGGAGTACAATGAGCAGTTCTTC
TRBV15	many	.	TRBJ2-3	CATSREPNLYTDTQYF	TGTGCCACCAGCAGAGAACCAAACCTCTACACAGATACGCAGTATTTT
TRBV10-2	.	.	TRBJ1-4	CASSRAENEKLFF	TGCGCCAGCAGTAGGGCAGAGAATGAAAAACTGTTTTTT
TRBV4-1	.	TRBD1	TRBJ2-7	CASSQDWDRGRLAGYEQYF	TGCGCCAGCAGCCAAGATTGGGACAGGGGGCGGCTAGCAGGCTACGAGCAGTACTTC
TRBV29-1	few	.	TRBJ2-4	CSVSSRRSGRLAKNIQYF	TGCAGCGTTTCAAGTAGGAGATCAGGGCGCCTAGCCAAAAACATTCAGTACTTC
TRBV7-2	few	.	TRBJ1-1	CASSFSVQGGGAFF	TGTGCCAGCAGCTTTTCGGTCCAGGGAGGGGGAGCTTTCTTT
TRBV27	few	.	TRBJ2-2	CASRATPWDGNTGELFF	TGTGCCAGCAGAGCTACACCCTGGGACGGAAACACCGGGGAGCTGTTTTTT
TRBV20-1	few	TRBD2	TRBJ2-3	CSFRREGRDTQYF	TGCAGCTTTAGGCGGGAGGGCCGAGATACGCAGTATTTT
TRBV12-3/TRBV12-4	.	TRBD1	TRBJ2-5	CASRTDRGKETQYF	TGTGCCAGCAGAACTGACAGGGGAAAAGAGACCCAGTACTTC
TRBV10-3	many	.	TRBJ2-1	CAISESKENEQFF	TGTGCCATCAGTGAGTCGAAGGAGAATGAGCAGTTCTTC
TRBV28	.	.	TRBJ1-3	CASSFGGTSGNTIYF	TGTGCCAGCAGTTTCGGGGGAACCTCTGGAAACACCATATATTTT